These 17 T cell receptor beta chains were all obtained from the same sample, sequenced in a study of blood T cell repertoires in COVID-19. Here immunoSEQ multiplex PCR was the method, and the copy in TCRdb shows in-frame clones only, minus some. The sample holds some 350,000 clones, around 89% seen once. Sequencing was performed on peripheral blood. These receptors were taken from a woman in her twenties or thirties with COVID-19, enrolled during active disease.

This sequence joins TRBV12-2 and TRBJ1-1; the D call in the table, TRBD1, was not verified against the DNA. TRBV12-2 has pseudogene status. This CDR3 spans 14 amino acids. The CDR3 sequence is CASRSDSRTAEAFF. The CDR3 DNA follows: TGTGCAAGTCGCTCGGACAGTCGAACGGCTGAAGCTTTCTTT.

V usage is TRBV29-1 and J usage is TRBJ2-2, with 7 bases aligning to TRBD1. Germline-derived CDR1 and CDR2 are SQVTM and ANQGSEA. This CDR3 is 13 amino acids long. The ends lost 7 bases at V and 1 base at J; junction bases unmatched: 3. The CDR3 nucleotides read TGCAGCGCGGGACAGAGGAACACCGGGGAGCTGTTTTTT. It codes for CSAGQRNTGELFF.

The chain has TRBV5-6 and TRBJ1-1; 11 positions match TRBD1. The trim removed 1 base at V and 11 bases at J, leaving 4 bases unmatched. Germline V lookup: CDR1 SGHDT, CDR2 YYEEEE. This CDR3 is 13 amino acids long. The CDR3 is CASSLWTGGEAFF. In DNA, the CDR3 is TGTGCCAGCAGCTTGTGGACAGGGGGCGAGGCTTTCTTT.

This sequence joins TRBV27 and TRBJ2-4, with 10 bases identical to TRBD1. The CDR3 length is 14 residues. J gave up 8 bases and V 2 bases, and 3 bases lay outside the gene matches. The germline V gene encodes CDR1 MNHEY and CDR2 SMNVEV (reference sequence). CDR3 loop: CASSLRDRGDIQYF. The CDR3 nucleotides read TGTGCCAGCAGTTTACGGGACAGGGGTGACATTCAGTACTTC.

The chain recombines TRBV7-9 with TRBJ2-4; 10 nucleotides agree with TRBD2. The CDR3 sequence is 16 residues long. The V and J ends lost 1 base and 8 bases, in that order; junction bases with no gene match: 8. Germline-derived CDR1 and CDR2 are SEHNR and FQNEAQ (reference sequence). CDR3 nucleotide sequence: TGTGCCAGCAGCTTAGTCCCGACTAGCGGGCGAGACATTCAGTACTTC. It translates to CASSLVPTSGRDIQYF.

The chain couples TRBV10-2 to TRBJ1-1; D might be TRBD1 (5 bases). Trimming took 2 bases from V and 0 from J, leaving 7 bases between them. The CDR3 spans 14 residues. The germline gives CDR1 WSHSY, CDR2 SAAADI. This chain's CDR3 is CASSETGMNTEAFF. The CDR3 DNA follows: TGCGCCAGCAGTGAGACAGGTATGAACACTGAAGCTTTCTTT.

The chain recombines TRBV2 with TRBJ2-1; maybe TRBD1 (5 bases). The germline CDR1 and CDR2 sequences are SNHLY and FYNNEI. Trimming pared 7 bases from V and 2 bases from J, leaving 6 bases between. This CDR3 is built from 12 residues. CDR3 bases: TGTGCCAGCACACAGGCCTACAATGAGCAGTTCTTC. It translates to CASTQAYNEQFF. Drawing the rest from reference TRBV2 and TRBJ2-1, the complete variable domain is EPEVTQTPSHQVTQMGQEVILRCVPISNHLYFYWYRQILGQKVEFLVSFYNNEISEKSEIFDDQFSVERPDGSNFTLKIRSTKLEDSAMYFCASTQAYNEQFFGPGTRLTVL.

The gene calls are TRBV2 and TRBJ1-1; D might be TRBD1 (6 bases). The length of the CDR3 is 14 residues. Germline assignment: CDR1 SNHLY and CDR2 FYNNEI. V was trimmed by 6 bases and J by 0 bases, leaving 11 bases between them. The CDR3 DNA reads TGTGCCAGCAGACCGGACAGCATGAACACTGAAGCTTTCTTT. Encoded protein: CASRPDSMNTEAFF.

This clone was counted a single time. The chain is built from TRBV7-7 and TRBJ2-2, with 7 bases matching TRBD2. Germline V gene lookup returns CDR1 SSHAT and CDR2 FNYEAQ (reference sequence). This CDR3 region has 18 residues. The CDR3 sequence: CATLAGPLAEGNTGELFF. In DNA, the CDR3 is TGTGCTACCCTCGCCGGTCCCCTAGCGGAGGGGAACACCGGGGAGCTGTTTTTT.

This clone has just a few counts. The chain has TRBV5-6 and TRBJ1-6, with D unresolved. V lost 5 bases and J 2 bases, leaving 11 bases between the germline ends. The CDR3 covers 15 residues. Per the germline V gene, CDR1 is SGHDT and CDR2 is YYEEEE. The CDR3 coding sequence is TGTGCCAGCAGTCGCGGGTCGCCCTATAATTCACCCCTCCACTTT. Translating it yields CASSRGSPYNSPLHF.

The chain couples TRBV11-2 to TRBJ2-3; TRBD2 might be the D (6 bases). V dropped 0 bases and J dropped 2 bases, with 24 bases sitting between them. This CDR3 spans 20 amino acids. In germline, CDR1 is SGHAT, CDR2 FQNNGV. This CDR3 is CASSLDSLYGLRVSTDTQYF. For the CDR3, the DNA is TGTGCCAGCAGCTTAGATTCCCTATATGGACTACGCGTATCCACAGATACGCAGTATTTT.

The chain has TRBV11-2 and TRBJ2-4; tentatively, D is TRBD2 (6 bases). Germline V CDR1 and CDR2: SGHAT, FQNNGV. Trimming removed 3 bases at V and 8 bases at J, with 17 bases between. The CDR3 sequence is 15 residues long. The CDR3 reads CASSLTGTQVDIQYF. CDR3 coding DNA: TGTGCCAGCAGCTTGACCGGGACTCAAGTGGACATTCAGTACTTC.

This clone is medium-sized by share. This sequence joins TRBV4-3 and TRBJ2-7, with TRBD1 matching 8 bases. The CDR3 totals 17 residues. V was clipped by 1 base and J by 5 bases; unmatched bases: 13. Germline CDR1 LGHNA, CDR2 YSLEER. The CDR3 DNA reads TGCGCCAGCAGCCAAGTAGGTAATGAACAGGGGGTAAACGAGCAGTACTTC. Its protein product is CASSQVGNEQGVNEQYF.

The chain uses TRBV7-2 and TRBJ1-3; D unresolved. The germline V gene has CDR1 SGHTA and CDR2 FQGNSA. The CDR3 is 14 residues long. The germline V and J ends were trimmed by 3 bases and 3 bases, with 9 bases remaining between them. In DNA form, the CDR3 reads TGTGCCAGCAGCTTTCCCGCCAGTGGAAACACCATATATTTT. Its translation: CASSFPASGNTIYF.

This clone occurred a few times. The rearrangement joins TRBV29-1 to TRBJ1-2; D gene unclear. There are 12 residues in the CDR3. Trimming shortened V by 6 bases and J by 5 bases, and 13 bases separated the two germline ends. Germline V lookup: CDR1 SQVTM, CDR2 ANQGSEA. Here the CDR3 DNA reads TGCAGCGTCCAGGAGGGCGGGTATGGCTACACCTTC. Protein product: CSVQEGGYGYTF. The full variable domain, its missing parts supplied by reference TRBV29-1 and TRBJ1-2, is SAVISQKPSRDICQRGTSLTIQCQVDSQVTMMFWYRQQPGQSLTLIATANQGSEATYESGFVIDKFPISRPNLTFSTLTVSNMSPEDSSIYLCSVQEGGYGYTFGSGTRLTVV.

V and J are TRBV6-2 or TRBV6-3 and TRBJ2-1, with D tentatively TRBD1 (5 bases). The V and J ends lost 2 bases and 12 bases respectively, with 14 bases between them. The CDR3 contains 13 residues. Per germline, CDR1 MNHEY and CDR2 SVGEGT. For the CDR3, the DNA is TGTGCCAGCAGTTACACAGGACGGGTAGGGCAGTTCTTC. Translation gives CASSYTGRVGQFF.

A few counts support this clone. The gene calls are TRBV30 and TRBJ2-7, with D perhaps TRBD1 (6 bases). The CDR3 consists of 13 residues. The V end lost 2 bases, the J end lost 4 bases, and 12 bases lay between the germline ends. Germline values: CDR1 GTSNPN, CDR2 SVGIG (reference sequence). CDR3 sequence reads: CAWSIGGRYEQYV. The CDR3 DNA sequence: TGTGCCTGGAGTATAGGGGGAAGGTACGAGCAGTACGTC.